Listed below are T cell receptor beta chains from one sample, sequenced in a study of blood T cell repertoires in COVID-19. Only in-frame clones appear in the TCRdb table, and some are missing; sequencing was by immunoSEQ multiplex PCR. Of 110,000 to 150,000 clones in the sample, approximately 86% were seen once. Material for sequencing was peripheral blood. The origin of the receptors is a woman aged 60-75 years with acute or convalescent COVID-19. Each CDR3 is given with its conserved first and last residue. A D gene is named only where the DNA matches it firmly. Clone size is stated in some rows and not others, as once, few, many or a class when expanded.

D	V	size	J	DNA	CDR3
NA	TRBV6-1	once	TRBJ2-2	TGTGCCAGCAGTAAAGAGGGGGGACAGTCGAACACCGGGGAGCTGTTTTTT	CASSKEGGQSNTGELFF
TRBD2	TRBV5-8	once	TRBJ2-1	TGTGCCAGCAGCTTGGTTGGGACTAGCGGGGGTGTAGGCGAGCAGTTCTTC	CASSLVGTSGGVGEQFF
NA	TRBV6-2/TRBV6-3	NA	TRBJ2-7	TGTGCCAGCAGCCACCGGGGATCCTATTCCTACGAGCAGTACTTC	CASSHRGSYSYEQYF
NA	TRBV19	NA	TRBJ1-2	TGTGCCAGTGCGCGTACCATTAACTATGGCTACACCTTC	CASARTINYGYTF
TRBD1	TRBV3-1/TRBV3-2	NA	TRBJ1-1	TGTGCCAGCAGCCGGTGGGGACAGGAGAACACTGAAGCTTTCTTT	CASSRWGQENTEAFF
TRBD1	TRBV19	NA	TRBJ1-5	TGTGCCAGTAGTGACGACAGGGACCAGCCCCAGCATTTT	CASSDDRDQPQHF
NA	TRBV3-1/TRBV3-2	NA	TRBJ2-2	TGTGCCAGCAGCCAAGCAGGTCAGGTCGAGAACACCGGGGAGCTGTTTTTT	CASSQAGQVENTGELFF
NA	TRBV27	NA	TRBJ2-5	TGTGCCAGCAGGGACCAGGGCCGACAAGAGACCCAGTACTTC	CASRDQGRQETQYF
NA	TRBV6-2/TRBV6-3	NA	TRBJ1-2	TGTGCCAGCAGTTATGGGGCCTCCTATGGCTACACCTTC	CASSYGASYGYTF
NA	TRBV11-2	NA	TRBJ1-6	TGTGCCAGCAGCCCAGGGGCGTTGGATAATTCACCCCTCCACTTT	CASSPGALDNSPLHF
NA	TRBV9	NA	TRBJ1-6	TGTGCCAGCAGCGTAATGGGCAGTAATTCACCCCTCCACTTT	CASSVMGSNSPLHF
TRBD1	TRBV5-8	NA	TRBJ1-1	TGTGCCAGCAGAAAGGCAGGGGGGAACACTGAAGCTTTCTTT	CASRKAGGNTEAFF
TRBD1	TRBV3-1/TRBV3-2	NA	TRBJ1-6	TGTGCCAGCAGCCCCGGGACAGGAAATTCACCCCTCCACTTT	CASSPGTGNSPLHF
NA	TRBV13	NA	TRBJ2-7	TGTGCCAGCAGCTTGGGCCAGCTCTACGAGCAGTACTTC	CASSLGQLYEQYF
TRBD1	TRBV3-1/TRBV3-2	NA	TRBJ2-5	TGTGCCAGCAGCCAGGTACAGGGGGCCCAGTACTTC	CASSQVQGAQYF
TRBD1	TRBV28	NA	TRBJ1-2	TGTGCCGTGACAGGGGGCGCCATAGGTGGCTACACCTTC	CAVTGGAIGGYTF
TRBD1	TRBV19	NA	TRBJ1-2	TGTGCCAGTATCGAGGAACAGGGGGCTGTTGGCTACACCTTC	CASIEEQGAVGYTF
NA	TRBV30	once	TRBJ2-7	TGTGCCTGGCTGAGAACAGGGAATGTCTACGAGCAGTACTTC	CAWLRTGNVYEQYF
NA	TRBV29-1	NA	TRBJ2-1	TGCAGCGTCCAGCGAGATCTCAATGAGCAGTTCTTC	CSVQRDLNEQFF
NA	TRBV25-1	few	TRBJ2-1	TGTGCCAGCAGTGAGGGAGCAGATGAGCAGTTCTTC	CASSEGADEQFF
TRBD2	TRBV28	NA	TRBJ2-7	TGTGCCAGCAGTCCCCCTCGACTAGCGGGGAGGTACGAGCAGTACTTC	CASSPPRLAGRYEQYF
TRBD1	TRBV28	NA	TRBJ1-1	TGTGCCAGCAGGATCCGGACCACAGGGGCCGCTGAAGCTTTCTTT	CASRIRTTGAAEAFF
TRBD1	TRBV30	NA	TRBJ1-5	TGTGCCTGGAGTTCCGACAGGGGGAGGAATCAGCCCCAGCATTTT	CAWSSDRGRNQPQHF
TRBD2	TRBV2	NA	TRBJ2-1	TGTGCCAGCAATAGCGGGGGAAGCTCCTACAATGAGCAGTTCTTC	CASNSGGSSYNEQFF
NA	TRBV7-2	NA	TRBJ2-7	TGTGCCAGCAGCCCCGGGACCTACGAGCAGTACTTC	CASSPGTYEQYF
TRBD1	TRBV19	NA	TRBJ2-5	TGTGCCAGTAGTCCGAGACAGGGGCAGTTGGAGACCCAGTACTTC	CASSPRQGQLETQYF
NA	TRBV14	NA	TRBJ2-5	TGTGCCAGCAGCCTCCGAGGGTGGACAGCCCAAGAGACCCAGTACTTC	CASSLRGWTAQETQYF
NA	TRBV4-1	once	TRBJ2-3	TGCGCCAGCAGCCAAGATGGGAGGGGGGATACGCAGTATTTT	CASSQDGRGDTQYF
NA	TRBV6-5	NA	TRBJ2-3	TGTGCCAGCAGTTACTCCGGGGGAGTAGATACGCAGTATTTT	CASSYSGGVDTQYF
NA	TRBV11-3	NA	TRBJ2-5	TGTGCCAGCAGCTTAGAGGACAAAGGGACCCAGTACTTC	CASSLEDKGTQYF
NA	TRBV4-3	once	TRBJ1-1	TGCGCCAGCAGGAGACAGGAGAACACTGAAGCTTTCTTT	CASRRQENTEAFF
NA	TRBV7-9	NA	TRBJ1-4	TGTGCCAGCAGCTTAATCGGTGGGCAGGGTGAAAAACTGTTTTTT	CASSLIGGQGEKLFF